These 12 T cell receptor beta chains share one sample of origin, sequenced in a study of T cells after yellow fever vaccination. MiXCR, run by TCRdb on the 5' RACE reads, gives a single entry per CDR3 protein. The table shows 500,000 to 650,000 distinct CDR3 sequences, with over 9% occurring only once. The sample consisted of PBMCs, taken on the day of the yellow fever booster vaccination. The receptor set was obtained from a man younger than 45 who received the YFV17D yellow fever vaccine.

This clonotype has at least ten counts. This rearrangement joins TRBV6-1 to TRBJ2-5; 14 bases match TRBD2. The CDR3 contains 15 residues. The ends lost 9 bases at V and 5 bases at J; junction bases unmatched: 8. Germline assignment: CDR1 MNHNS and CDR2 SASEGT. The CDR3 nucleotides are TGTGCCAGTGGACTAGCGGGAGGCCTAGTGGAGACCCAGTACTTC. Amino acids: CASGLAGGLVETQYF.

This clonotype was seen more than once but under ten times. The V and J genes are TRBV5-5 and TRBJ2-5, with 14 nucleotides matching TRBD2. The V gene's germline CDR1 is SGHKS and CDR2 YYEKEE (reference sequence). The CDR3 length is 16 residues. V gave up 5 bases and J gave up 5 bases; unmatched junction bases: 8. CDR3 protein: CASRKTSGRVTETQYF. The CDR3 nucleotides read TGTGCCAGCAGGAAGACTAGCGGGAGGGTAACGGAGACCCAGTACTTC.

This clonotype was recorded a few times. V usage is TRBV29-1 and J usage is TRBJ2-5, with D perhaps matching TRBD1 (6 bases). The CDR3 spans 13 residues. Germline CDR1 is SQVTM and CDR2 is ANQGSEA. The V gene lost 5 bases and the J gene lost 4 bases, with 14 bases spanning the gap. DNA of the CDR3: TGCAGCGTTCACAGGGTATTCGGAGAGACCCAGTACTTC. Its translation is CSVHRVFGETQYF.

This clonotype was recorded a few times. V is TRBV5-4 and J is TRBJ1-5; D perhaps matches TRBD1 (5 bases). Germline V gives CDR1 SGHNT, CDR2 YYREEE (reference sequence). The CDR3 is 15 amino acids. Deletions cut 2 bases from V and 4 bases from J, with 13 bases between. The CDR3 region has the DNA TGTGCCAGCAGCTTCGGTGGGGCAGCTAATCAGCCCCAGCATTTT. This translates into CASSFGGAANQPQHF.

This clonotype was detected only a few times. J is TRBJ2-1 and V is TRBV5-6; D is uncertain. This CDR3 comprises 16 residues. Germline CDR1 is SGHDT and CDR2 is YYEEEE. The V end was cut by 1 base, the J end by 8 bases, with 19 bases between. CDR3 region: CASSLNLLTLVDEQFF. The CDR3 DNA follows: TGTGCCAGCAGCTTGAATCTATTAACGCTTGTAGATGAGCAGTTCTTC.

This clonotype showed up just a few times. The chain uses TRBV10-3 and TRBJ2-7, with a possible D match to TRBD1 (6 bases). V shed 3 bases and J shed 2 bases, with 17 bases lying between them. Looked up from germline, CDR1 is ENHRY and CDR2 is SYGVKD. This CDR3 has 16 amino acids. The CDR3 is CAISERARGQPYEQYF. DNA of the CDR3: TGTGCCATCAGTGAAAGGGCCAGGGGCCAACCCTACGAGCAGTACTTC.

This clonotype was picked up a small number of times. This chain's CDR3 is CASSRWASGALTDTQYF. The CDR3 DNA reads as TGTGCCAGCAGCAGATGGGCTAGCGGGGCCCTCACAGATACGCAGTATTTT. V is TRBV5-4 and J is TRBJ2-3, with 9 bases fitting TRBD2. Germline V lookup: CDR1 SGHNT, CDR2 YYREEE (reference sequence). The CDR3 totals 17 residues. With V trimmed by 4 bases and J by 2 bases, 11 bases remained unmatched. Full variable domain (remainder filled in from reference TRBV5-4 and TRBJ2-3): ETGVTQSPTHLIKTRGQQVTLRCSSQSGHNTVSWYQQALGQGPQFIFQYYREEENGRGNFPPRFSGLQFPNYSSELNVNALELDDSALYLCASSRWASGALTDTQYFGPGTRLTVL.

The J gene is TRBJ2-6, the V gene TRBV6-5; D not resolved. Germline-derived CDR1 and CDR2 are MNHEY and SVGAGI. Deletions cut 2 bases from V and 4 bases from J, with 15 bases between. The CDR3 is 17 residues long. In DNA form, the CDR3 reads TGTGCCAGCAGTTACCGACCTTATTGGACCGGGGCCAACGTCCTGACTTTC. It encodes CASSYRPYWTGANVLTF.

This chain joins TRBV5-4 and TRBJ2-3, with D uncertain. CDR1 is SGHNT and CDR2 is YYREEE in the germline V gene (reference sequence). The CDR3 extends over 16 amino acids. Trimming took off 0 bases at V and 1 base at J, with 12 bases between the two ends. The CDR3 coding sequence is TGTGCCAGCAGCTTGGACGTTCGCCGGCGCACAGATACGCAGTATTTT. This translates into CASSLDVRRRTDTQYF. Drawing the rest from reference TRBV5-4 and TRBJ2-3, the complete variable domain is ETGVTQSPTHLIKTRGQQVTLRCSSQSGHNTVSWYQQALGQGPQFIFQYYREEENGRGNFPPRFSGLQFPNYSSELNVNALELDDSALYLCASSLDVRRRTDTQYFGPGTRLTVL.

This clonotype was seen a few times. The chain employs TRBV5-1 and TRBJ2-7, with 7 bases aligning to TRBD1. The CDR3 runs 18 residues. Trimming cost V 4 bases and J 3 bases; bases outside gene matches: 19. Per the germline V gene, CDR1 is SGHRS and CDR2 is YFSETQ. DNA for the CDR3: TGCGCCAGCAGCCCCAGGGACAGCACACCCCTTCGTCGCTACGAGCAGTACTTC. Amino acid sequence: CASSPRDSTPLRRYEQYF.

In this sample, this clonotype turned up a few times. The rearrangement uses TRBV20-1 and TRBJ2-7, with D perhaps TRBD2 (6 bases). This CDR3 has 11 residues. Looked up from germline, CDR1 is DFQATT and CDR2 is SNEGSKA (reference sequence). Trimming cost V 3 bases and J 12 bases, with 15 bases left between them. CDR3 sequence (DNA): TGCAGTGCTAGCTCCGGGAGCGCTTCGTACTTC. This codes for CSASSGSASYF.

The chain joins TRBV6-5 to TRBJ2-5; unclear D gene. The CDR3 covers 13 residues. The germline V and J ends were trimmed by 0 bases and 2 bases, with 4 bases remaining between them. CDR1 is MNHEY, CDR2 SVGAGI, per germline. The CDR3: CASSYSFQETQYF. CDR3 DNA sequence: TGTGCCAGCAGTTACTCGTTTCAAGAGACCCAGTACTTC.